The clone carrying this T cell receptor (beta chain) has a count of ten or more. Its specificity is not known. MiXCR was run by TCRdb on the 5' RACE reads, yielding one entry per CDR3 protein. The sample holds 180,000 or so distinct CDR3 sequences; 11% are singletons and the top ten take approximately 32%. This record belongs to a study of CD8 T cells in ankylosing spondylitis. General observations from the study: A TCR beta motif made of several highly homologous variants seemed typical of ankylosing spondylitis blood.

The V end was cut by 6 bases, the J end by 2 bases, with 6 bases between. This CDR3 has 12 amino acids. Germline V CDR1 and CDR2: SNHLY, FYNNEI. The chain employs TRBV2 and TRBJ2-3; D may be TRBD1 (5 bases). The material sequenced was blood, either unsorted or a sorted T cell fraction (not recorded which). This sequence was found in a male donor with ankylosing spondylitis or in good health (not recorded which). CDR3 sequence: CASRDTTDTQYF. CDR3 sequence (DNA): TGTGCCAGCAGGGACACCACAGATACGCAGTATTTT. Supplemented by reference TRBV2 and TRBJ2-3, the full variable domain reads EPEVTQTPSHQVTQMGQEVILRCVPISNHLYFYWYRQILGQKVEFLVSFYNNEISEKSEIFDDQFSVERPDGSNFTLKIRSTKLEDSAMYFCASRDTTDTQYFGPGTRLTVL.